This record concerns one T cell receptor (beta chain) sequence. Here immunoSEQ multiplex PCR was the method, and the copy in TCRdb shows in-frame clones only, minus some. The table has 400,000 to 450,000 clones, approximately 90% seen once; the top ten hold around 6.4%. The source of the sample is a study of control samples from healthy donors and cancer patients. The CDR3 is 14 amino acids. Per the germline V gene, CDR1 is KGHDR and CDR2 is SFDVKD. The V end was cut by 5 bases, the J end by 4 bases, with 11 bases between. The source material was PBMCs. The chain employs TRBV24-1 and TRBJ1-5; TRBD1 is a possible D gene (5 bases). The receptor comes from a man aged 35-49 years with head and neck cancer. CDR3 region: CATSAVGGNQPQHF. The CDR3 DNA reads as TGTGCCACCAGTGCAGTCGGGGGAAATCAGCCCCAGCATTTT.